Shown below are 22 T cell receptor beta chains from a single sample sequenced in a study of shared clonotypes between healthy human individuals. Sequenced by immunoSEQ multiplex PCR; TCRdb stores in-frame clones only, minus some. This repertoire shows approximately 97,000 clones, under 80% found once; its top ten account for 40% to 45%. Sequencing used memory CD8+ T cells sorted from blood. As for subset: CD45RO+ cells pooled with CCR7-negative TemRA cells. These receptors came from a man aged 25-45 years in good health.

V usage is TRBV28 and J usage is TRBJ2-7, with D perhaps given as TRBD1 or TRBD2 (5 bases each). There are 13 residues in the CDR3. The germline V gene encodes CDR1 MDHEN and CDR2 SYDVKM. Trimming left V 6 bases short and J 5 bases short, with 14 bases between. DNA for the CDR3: TGTGCCAGCAGCCCCGGGACCCTCAACGAGCAGTACTTC. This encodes CASSPGTLNEQYF.

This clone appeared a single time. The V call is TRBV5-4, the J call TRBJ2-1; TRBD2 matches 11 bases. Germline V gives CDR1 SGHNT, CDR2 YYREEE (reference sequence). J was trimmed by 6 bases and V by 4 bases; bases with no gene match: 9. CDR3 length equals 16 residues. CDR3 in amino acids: CASSRDLAGGVNEQFF. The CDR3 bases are TGTGCCAGCAGCAGGGATTTAGCGGGAGGGGTCAATGAGCAGTTCTTC.

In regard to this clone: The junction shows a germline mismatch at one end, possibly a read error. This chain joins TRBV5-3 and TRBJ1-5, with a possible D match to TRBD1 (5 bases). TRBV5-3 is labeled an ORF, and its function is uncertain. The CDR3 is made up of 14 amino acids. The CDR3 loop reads CASSLAAGHQPQHF. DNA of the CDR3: TGTGCCAGCAGCTTGGCGGCAGGGCATCAGCCCCAGCATTTT.

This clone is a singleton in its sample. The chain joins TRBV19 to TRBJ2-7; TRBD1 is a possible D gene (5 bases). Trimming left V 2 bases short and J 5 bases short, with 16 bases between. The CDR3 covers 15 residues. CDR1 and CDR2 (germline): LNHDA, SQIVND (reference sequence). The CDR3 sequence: CASSIPGRVGNEQYF. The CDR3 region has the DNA TGTGCCAGTAGTATACCCGGCAGGGTTGGAAACGAGCAGTACTTC.

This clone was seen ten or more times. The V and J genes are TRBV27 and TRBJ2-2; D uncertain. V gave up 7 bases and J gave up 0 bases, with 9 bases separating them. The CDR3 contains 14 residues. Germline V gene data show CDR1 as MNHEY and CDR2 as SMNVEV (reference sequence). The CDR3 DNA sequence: TGTGCCAGCACCCCGGACGCGAACACCGGGGAGCTGTTTTTT. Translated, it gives CASTPDANTGELFF.

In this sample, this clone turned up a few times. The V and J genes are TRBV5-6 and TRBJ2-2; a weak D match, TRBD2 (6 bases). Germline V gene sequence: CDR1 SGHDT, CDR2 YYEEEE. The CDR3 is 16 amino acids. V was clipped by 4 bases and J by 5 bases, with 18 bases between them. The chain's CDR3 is CASSRGNRLVTGELFF. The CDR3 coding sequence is TGTGCCAGCAGCCGGGGGAATCGACTAGTAACCGGGGAGCTGTTTTTT.

CDR3 coding DNA: TGTGCCACCAGCCCTTTGGGGGGGCTGTACCAAGAGACCCAGTACTTC. Encoded protein: CATSPLGGLYQETQYF. V and J are TRBV15 and TRBJ2-5; D is possibly TRBD2 (7 bases). CDR3 length: 16 amino acids. Between the trimmed V and J ends, which lost 5 bases and 0 bases, there was a span of 16 bases. Germline V CDR1 and CDR2: LNHNV, YYDKDF (reference sequence).

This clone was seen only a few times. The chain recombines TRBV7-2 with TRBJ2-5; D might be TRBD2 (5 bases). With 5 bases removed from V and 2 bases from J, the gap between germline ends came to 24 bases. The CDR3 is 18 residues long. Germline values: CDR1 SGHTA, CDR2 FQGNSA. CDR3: CASSPIGVGRLLQETQYF. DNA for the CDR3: TGTGCCAGCAGCCCCATTGGGGTTGGCAGACTACTTCAAGAGACCCAGTACTTC.

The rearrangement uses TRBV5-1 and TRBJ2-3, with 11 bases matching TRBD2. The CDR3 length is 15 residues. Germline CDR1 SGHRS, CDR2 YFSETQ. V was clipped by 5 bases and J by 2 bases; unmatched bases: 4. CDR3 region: CASRGTSGNTDTQYF. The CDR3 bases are TGCGCCAGCAGGGGGACTAGCGGCAACACAGATACGCAGTATTTT. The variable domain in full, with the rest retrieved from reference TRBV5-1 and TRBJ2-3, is KAGVTQTPRYLIKTRGQQVTLSCSPISGHRSVSWYQQTPGQGLQFLFEYFSETQRNKGNFPGRFSGRQFSNSRSEMNVSTLELGDSALYLCASRGTSGNTDTQYFGPGTRLTVL.

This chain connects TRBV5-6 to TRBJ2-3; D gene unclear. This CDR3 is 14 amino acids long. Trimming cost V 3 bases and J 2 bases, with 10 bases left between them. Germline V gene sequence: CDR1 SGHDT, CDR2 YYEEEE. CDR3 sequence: CASSYRTNTDTQYF. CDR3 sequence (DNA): TGTGCCAGCAGCTACAGAACGAACACAGATACGCAGTATTTT.

CDR3 sequence: CSVERYNEQFF. CDR3 nucleotide sequence: TGCAGCGTTGAGCGTTACAATGAGCAGTTCTTC. The chain combines TRBV29-1 with TRBJ2-1; D is unresolved. Looked up from germline, CDR1 is SQVTM and CDR2 is ANQGSEA. Trimming pared 3 bases from V and 4 bases from J, leaving 4 bases between. The CDR3 totals 11 residues.

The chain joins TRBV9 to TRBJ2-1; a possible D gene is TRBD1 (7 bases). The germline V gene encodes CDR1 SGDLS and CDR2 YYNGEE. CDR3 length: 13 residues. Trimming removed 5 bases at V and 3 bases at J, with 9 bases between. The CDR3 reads CASSQGGYNEQFF. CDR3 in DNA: TGTGCCAGCAGTCAGGGGGGCTACAATGAGCAGTTCTTC.

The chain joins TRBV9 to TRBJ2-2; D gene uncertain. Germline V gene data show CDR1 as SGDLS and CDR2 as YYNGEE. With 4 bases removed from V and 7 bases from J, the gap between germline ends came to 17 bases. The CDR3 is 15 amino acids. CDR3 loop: CASSYDGFDIGELFF. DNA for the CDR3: TGTGCCAGCAGCTACGATGGTTTCGACATCGGGGAGCTGTTTTTT.

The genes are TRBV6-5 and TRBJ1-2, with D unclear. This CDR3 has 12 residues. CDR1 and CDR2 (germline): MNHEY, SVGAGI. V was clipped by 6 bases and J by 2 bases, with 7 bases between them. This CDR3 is CASRADNYGYTF. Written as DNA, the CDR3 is TGTGCCAGCAGAGCGGACAACTATGGCTACACCTTC.

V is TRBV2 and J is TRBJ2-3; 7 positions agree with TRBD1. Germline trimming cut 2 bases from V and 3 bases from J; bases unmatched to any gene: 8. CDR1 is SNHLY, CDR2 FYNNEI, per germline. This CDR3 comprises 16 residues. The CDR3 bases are TGTGCCAGCAGTGAAAGGACAGGTAGAAGTACAGATACGCAGTATTTT. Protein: CASSERTGRSTDTQYF. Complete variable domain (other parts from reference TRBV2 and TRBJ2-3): EPEVTQTPSHQVTQMGQEVILRCVPISNHLYFYWYRQILGQKVEFLVSFYNNEISEKSEIFDDQFSVERPDGSNFTLKIRSTKLEDSAMYFCASSERTGRSTDTQYFGPGTRLTVL.

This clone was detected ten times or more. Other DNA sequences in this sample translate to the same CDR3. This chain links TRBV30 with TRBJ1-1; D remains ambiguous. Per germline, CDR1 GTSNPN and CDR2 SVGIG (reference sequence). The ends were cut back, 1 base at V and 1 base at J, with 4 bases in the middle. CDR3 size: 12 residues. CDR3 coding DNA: TGTGCCTGGAGTGGGCCGAACACTGAAGCTTTCTTT. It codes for CAWSGPNTEAFF.

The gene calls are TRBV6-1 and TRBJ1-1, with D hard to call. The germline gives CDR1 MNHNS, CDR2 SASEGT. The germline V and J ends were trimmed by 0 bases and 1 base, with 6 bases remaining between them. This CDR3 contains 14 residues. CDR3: CASSEAEENTEAFF. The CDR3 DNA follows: TGTGCCAGCAGTGAAGCCGAGGAGAACACTGAAGCTTTCTTT.

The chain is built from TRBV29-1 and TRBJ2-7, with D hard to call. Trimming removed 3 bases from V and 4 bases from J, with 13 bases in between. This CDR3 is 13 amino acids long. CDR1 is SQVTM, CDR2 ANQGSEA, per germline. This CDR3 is CSVETGERYEQYF. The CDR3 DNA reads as TGCAGCGTTGAGACCGGCGAGCGATACGAGCAGTACTTC.

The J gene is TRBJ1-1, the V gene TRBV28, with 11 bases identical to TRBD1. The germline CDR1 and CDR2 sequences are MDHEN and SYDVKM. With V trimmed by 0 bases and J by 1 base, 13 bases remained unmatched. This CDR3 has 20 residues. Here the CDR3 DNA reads TGTGCCAGCAGTTTATGGGGCGGGGACAGGGGGAACTATCCGAACACTGAAGCTTTCTTT. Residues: CASSLWGGDRGNYPNTEAFF.

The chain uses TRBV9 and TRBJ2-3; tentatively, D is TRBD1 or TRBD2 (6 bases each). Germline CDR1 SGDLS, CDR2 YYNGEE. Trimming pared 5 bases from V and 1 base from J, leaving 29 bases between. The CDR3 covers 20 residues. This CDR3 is CASSGVGGHSLSLRTDTQYF. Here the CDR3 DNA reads TGTGCCAGCAGTGGTGTGGGGGGACACTCACTGAGCCTTCGCACAGATACGCAGTATTTT. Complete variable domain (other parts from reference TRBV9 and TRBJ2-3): DSGVTQTPKHLITATGQRVTLRCSPRSGDLSVYWYQQSLDQGLQFLIQYYNGEERAKGNILERFSAQQFPDLHSELNLSSLELGDSALYFCASSGVGGHSLSLRTDTQYFGPGTRLTVL.

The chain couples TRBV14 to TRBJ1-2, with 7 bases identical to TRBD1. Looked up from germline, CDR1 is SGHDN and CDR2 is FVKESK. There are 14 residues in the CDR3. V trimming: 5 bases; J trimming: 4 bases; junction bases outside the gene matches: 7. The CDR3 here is CASSSLGTVYGYTF. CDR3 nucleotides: TGTGCCAGCAGCTCTTTAGGGACAGTCTATGGCTACACCTTC.

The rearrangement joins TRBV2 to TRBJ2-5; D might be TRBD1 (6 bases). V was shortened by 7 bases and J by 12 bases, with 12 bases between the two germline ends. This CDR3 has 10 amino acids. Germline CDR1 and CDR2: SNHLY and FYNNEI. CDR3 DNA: TGTGCCAGCACCGACGGACAGAAGTACTTC. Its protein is CASTDGQKYF.